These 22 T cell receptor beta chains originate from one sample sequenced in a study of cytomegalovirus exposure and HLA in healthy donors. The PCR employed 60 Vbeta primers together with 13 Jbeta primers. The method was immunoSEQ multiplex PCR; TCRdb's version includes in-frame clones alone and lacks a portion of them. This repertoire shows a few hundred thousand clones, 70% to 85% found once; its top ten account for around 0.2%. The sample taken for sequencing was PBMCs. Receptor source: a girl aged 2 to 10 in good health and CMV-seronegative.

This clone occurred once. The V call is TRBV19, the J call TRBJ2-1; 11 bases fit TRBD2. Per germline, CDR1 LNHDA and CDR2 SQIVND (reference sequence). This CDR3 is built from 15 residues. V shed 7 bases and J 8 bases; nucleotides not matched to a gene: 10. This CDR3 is CASTPTSGTVYEQFF. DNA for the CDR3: TGTGCCAGTACCCCGACTAGCGGGACTGTCTATGAGCAGTTCTTC.

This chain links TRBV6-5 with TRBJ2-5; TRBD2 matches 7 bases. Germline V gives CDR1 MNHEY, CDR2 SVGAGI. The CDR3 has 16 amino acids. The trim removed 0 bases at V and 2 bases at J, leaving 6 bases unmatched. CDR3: CASSYSGLGGQETQYF. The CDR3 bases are TGTGCCAGCAGTTACTCAGGGCTGGGGGGGCAAGAGACCCAGTACTTC.

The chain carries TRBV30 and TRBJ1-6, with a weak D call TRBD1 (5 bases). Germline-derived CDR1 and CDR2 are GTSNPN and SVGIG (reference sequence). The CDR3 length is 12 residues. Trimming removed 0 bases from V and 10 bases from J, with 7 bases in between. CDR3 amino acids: CAWSVQVSPLHF. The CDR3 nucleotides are TGTGCCTGGAGTGTACAGGTGTCACCCCTCCACTTT.

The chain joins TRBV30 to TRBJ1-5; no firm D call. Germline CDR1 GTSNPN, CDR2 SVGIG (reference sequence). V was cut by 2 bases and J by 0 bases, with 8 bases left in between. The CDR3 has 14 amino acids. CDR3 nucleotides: TGTGCCTGGAGTTCACGAGGTAGCAATCAGCCCCAGCATTTT. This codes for CAWSSRGSNQPQHF. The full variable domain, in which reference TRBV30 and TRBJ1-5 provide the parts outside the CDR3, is SQTIHQWPATLVQPVGSPLSLECTVEGTSNPNLYWYRQAAGRGLQLLFYSVGIGQISSEVPQNLSASRPQDRQFILSSKKLLLSDSGFYLCAWSSRGSNQPQHFGDGTRLSIL.

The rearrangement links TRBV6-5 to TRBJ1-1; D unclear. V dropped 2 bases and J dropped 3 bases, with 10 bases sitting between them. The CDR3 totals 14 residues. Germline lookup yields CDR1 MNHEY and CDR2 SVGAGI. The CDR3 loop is CASSYRRHDTEAFF. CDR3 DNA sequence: TGTGCCAGCAGTTACCGCCGACATGACACTGAAGCTTTCTTT.

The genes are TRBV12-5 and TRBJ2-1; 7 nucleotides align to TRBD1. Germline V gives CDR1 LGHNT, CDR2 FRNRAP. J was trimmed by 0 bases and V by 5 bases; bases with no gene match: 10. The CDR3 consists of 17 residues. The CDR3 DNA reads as TGTGCTAGTGGTACCTCTCCGGACAGGAGCTCCTACAATGAGCAGTTCTTC. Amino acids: CASGTSPDRSSYNEQFF.

CDR3 amino acids: CASSLGAGTGPTGELFF. DNA for the CDR3: TGTGCCAGCAGCTTGGGCGCCGGGACAGGGCCCACCGGGGAGCTGTTTTTT. The V gene is TRBV5-6, the J gene TRBJ2-2; 9 positions match TRBD1. CDR3 length equals 17 residues. V lost 0 bases to trimming and J lost 4 bases; unmatched junction nucleotides: 7. In germline, CDR1 is SGHDT, CDR2 YYEEEE.

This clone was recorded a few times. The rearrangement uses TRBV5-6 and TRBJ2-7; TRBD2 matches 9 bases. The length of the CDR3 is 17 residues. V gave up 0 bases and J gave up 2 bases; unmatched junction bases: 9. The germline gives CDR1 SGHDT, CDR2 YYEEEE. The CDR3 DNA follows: TGTGCCAGCAGCTTGGGTGCGGGGGGGCCTTTCGCCTACGAGCAGTACTTC. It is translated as CASSLGAGGPFAYEQYF.

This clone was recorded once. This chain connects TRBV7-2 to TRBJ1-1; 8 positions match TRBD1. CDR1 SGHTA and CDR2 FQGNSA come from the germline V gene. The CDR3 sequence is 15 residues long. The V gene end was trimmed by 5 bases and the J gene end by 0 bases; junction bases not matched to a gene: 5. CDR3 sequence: CASSPRTGMNTEAFF. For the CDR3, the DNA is TGTGCCAGCAGCCCCAGGACAGGGATGAACACTGAAGCTTTCTTT.

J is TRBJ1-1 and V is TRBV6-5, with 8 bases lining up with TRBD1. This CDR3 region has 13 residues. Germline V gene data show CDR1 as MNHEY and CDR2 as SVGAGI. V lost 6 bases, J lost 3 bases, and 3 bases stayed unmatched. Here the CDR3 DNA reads TGTGCCAGCAGGCTACAGGGGGACACTGAAGCTTTCTTT. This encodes CASRLQGDTEAFF.

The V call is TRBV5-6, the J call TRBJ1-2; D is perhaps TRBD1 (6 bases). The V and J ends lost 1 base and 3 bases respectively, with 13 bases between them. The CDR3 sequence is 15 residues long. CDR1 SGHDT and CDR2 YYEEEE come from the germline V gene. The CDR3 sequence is CASSLKQGPYYGYTF. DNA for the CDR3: TGTGCCAGCAGCTTGAAACAGGGCCCCTACTATGGCTACACCTTC.

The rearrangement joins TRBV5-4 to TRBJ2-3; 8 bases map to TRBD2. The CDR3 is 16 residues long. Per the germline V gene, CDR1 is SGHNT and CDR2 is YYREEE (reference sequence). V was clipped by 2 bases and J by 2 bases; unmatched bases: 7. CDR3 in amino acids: CASSLGGTSFTDTQYF. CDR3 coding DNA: TGTGCCAGCAGCTTAGGTGGGACTAGTTTCACAGATACGCAGTATTTT.

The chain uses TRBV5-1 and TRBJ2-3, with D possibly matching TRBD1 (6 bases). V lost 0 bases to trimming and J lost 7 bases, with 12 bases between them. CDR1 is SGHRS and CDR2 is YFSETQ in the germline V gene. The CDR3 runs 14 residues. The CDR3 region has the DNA TGCGCCAGCAGCTTGGGACAGGACGAAAATACGCAGTATTTT. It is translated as CASSLGQDENTQYF.

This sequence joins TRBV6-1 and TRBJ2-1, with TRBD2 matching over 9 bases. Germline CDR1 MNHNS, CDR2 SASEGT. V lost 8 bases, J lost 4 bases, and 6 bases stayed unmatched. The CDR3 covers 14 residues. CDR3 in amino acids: CASVSGGPYNEQFF. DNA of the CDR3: TGTGCCAGCGTTAGCGGGGGACCATACAATGAGCAGTTCTTC.

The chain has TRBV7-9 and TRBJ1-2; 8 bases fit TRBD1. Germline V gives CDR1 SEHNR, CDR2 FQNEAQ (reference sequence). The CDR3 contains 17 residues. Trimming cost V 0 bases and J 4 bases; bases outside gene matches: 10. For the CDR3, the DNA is TGTGCCAGCAGCTTAGCGACCGGACAGGGAGGCCTCTATGGCTACACCTTC. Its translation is CASSLATGQGGLYGYTF.

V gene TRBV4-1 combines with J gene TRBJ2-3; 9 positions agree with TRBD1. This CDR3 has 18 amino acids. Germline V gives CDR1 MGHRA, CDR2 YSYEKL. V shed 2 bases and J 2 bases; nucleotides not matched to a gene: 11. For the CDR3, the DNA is TGCGCCAGCAGCCAACCTTACTTCGGACAGGGGACCACAGATACGCAGTATTTT. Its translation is CASSQPYFGQGTTDTQYF.

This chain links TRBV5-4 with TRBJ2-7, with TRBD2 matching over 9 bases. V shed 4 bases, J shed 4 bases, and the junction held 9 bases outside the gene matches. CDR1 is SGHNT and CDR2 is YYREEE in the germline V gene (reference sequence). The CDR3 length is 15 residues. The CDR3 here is CASSADQTSGYEQYF. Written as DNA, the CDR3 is TGTGCCAGCAGCGCGGACCAGACTAGCGGATACGAGCAGTACTTC.

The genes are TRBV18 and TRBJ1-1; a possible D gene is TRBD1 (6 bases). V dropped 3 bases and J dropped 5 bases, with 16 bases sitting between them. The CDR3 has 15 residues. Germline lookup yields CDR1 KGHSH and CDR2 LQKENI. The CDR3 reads CASSPNRQGKTEAFF. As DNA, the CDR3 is TGTGCCAGCTCACCCAACCGGCAGGGGAAGACTGAAGCTTTCTTT.

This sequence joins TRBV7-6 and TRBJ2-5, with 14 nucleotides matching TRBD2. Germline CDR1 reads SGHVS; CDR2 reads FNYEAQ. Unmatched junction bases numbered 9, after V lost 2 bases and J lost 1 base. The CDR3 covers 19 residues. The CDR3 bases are TGTGCCAGCAGCTTACCGAAGACTAGCGGGGGGGCCATCCAAGAGACCCAGTACTTC. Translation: CASSLPKTSGGAIQETQYF.

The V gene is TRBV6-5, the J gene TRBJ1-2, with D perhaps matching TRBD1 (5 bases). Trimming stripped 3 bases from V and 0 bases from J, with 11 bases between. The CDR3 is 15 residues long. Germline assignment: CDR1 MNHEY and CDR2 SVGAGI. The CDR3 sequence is CASSYRGLANYGYTF. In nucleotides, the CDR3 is TGTGCCAGCAGTTATAGGGGATTAGCTAACTATGGCTACACCTTC.

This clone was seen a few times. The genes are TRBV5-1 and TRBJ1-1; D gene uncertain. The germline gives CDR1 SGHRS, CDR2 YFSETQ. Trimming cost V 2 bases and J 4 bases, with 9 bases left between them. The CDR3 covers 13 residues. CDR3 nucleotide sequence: TGCGCCAGCAGCTTTCAATCTATCACTGAAGCTTTCTTT. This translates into CASSFQSITEAFF.

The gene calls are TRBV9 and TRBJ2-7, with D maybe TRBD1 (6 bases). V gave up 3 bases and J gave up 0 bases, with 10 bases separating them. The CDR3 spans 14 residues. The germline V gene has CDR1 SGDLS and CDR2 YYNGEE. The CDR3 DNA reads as TGTGCCAGCAGCGAAACAGGGAACTCCTACGAGCAGTACTTC. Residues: CASSETGNSYEQYF.